This T cell receptor beta chain appears in the sequencing data of a study of human T cells and chemical hapten exposure. Study-level information: The patients, most of them female, presented with alopecia areata, totalis or universalis.

The time point denotes: patch test 2, 6 weeks after DPC sensitization. Treatment in this sample: therapeutic diphenylcyclopropenone sensitization with weekly scalp DPC. TCRdb reanalysed the RACE reads using MiXCR and keeps one entry per CDR3 protein. The repertoire includes 110,000 or so distinct CDR3 sequences, 9% to 9.5% of them detected once, and about 3.4% sits in the top ten. Per the germline V gene, CDR1 is SGHAT and CDR2 is FQNNGV. Trimming took 2 bases from V and 0 from J, leaving 8 bases between them. The CDR3 is 15 residues long. The receptor was derived from a middle-aged woman with alopecia areata. Some clones in this sample may be carry-over from other donors' samples. This sample comprised whole blood, obtained in connection with sensitization to the hapten diphenylcyclopropenone (DPC). This chain links TRBV11-2 with TRBJ2-1; D is undetermined. The CDR3 DNA is TGTGCCAGCAGCTTATTAGGCGGCTCCTACAATGAGCAGTTCTTC. Translating gives CASSLLGGSYNEQFF.